The 22 T cell receptor beta chains listed next were all sequenced from one sample in a study of OX40 agonist ivuxolimab in advanced cancers. Repertoires were generated with immunoSEQ multiplex PCR, while TCRdb's copy carries only in-frame clones and drops some. The sample yields some 70,000 clones, about 91% seen once. The material sequenced was CD4+ or CD8+ T cells sorted from blood, taken in a trial of the OX40 agonist ivuxolimab. These receptor sequences come from an adult with an advanced solid tumor such as melanoma, head and neck, liver or kidney cancer.

The rearrangement uses TRBV2 and TRBJ2-7, with TRBD1 matching 7 bases. With 4 bases clipped from V and 2 bases from J, the junction kept 5 bases outside the gene matches. Germline CDR1 reads SNHLY; CDR2 reads FYNNEI. The CDR3 length is 14 residues. The CDR3 DNA reads TGTGCCAGCAGTGTTGGACAGGTTACCTACGAGCAGTACTTC. It codes for CASSVGQVTYEQYF.

The gene calls are TRBV5-6 and TRBJ2-7; unclear D gene. The CDR3 spans 15 residues. V gave up 2 bases and J gave up 4 bases, with 16 bases separating them. Germline loops: CDR1 SGHDT, CDR2 YYEEEE. In DNA form, the CDR3 reads TGTGCCAGCAGCTTATATAGGTCAAGTCCGTACGAGCAGTACTTC. This encodes CASSLYRSSPYEQYF.

This rearrangement joins TRBV7-9 to TRBJ1-5; 7 nucleotides line up with TRBD1. Per the germline V gene, CDR1 is SEHNR and CDR2 is FQNEAQ (reference sequence). V dropped 1 base and J dropped 5; count of bases not matched to a gene: 2. The CDR3 is 14 residues long. The CDR3 reads CASSLGGGDQPQHF. The CDR3 DNA sequence: TGTGCCAGCAGCTTAGGAGGGGGCGATCAGCCCCAGCATTTT.

The chain is built from TRBV18 and TRBJ2-3, with D possibly being TRBD2 (5 bases). The length of the CDR3 is 15 residues. Deletions cut 3 bases from V and 2 bases from J, with 12 bases between. CDR1 KGHSH and CDR2 LQKENI come from the germline V gene. CDR3 protein: CASSPTRIVTDTQYF. CDR3 nucleotide sequence: TGTGCCAGCTCACCCACTAGAATCGTCACAGATACGCAGTATTTT.

V and J are TRBV19 and TRBJ2-1; 8 nucleotides line up with TRBD2. The ends lost 7 bases at V and 4 bases at J; junction bases unmatched: 9. Germline V gene sequence: CDR1 LNHDA, CDR2 SQIVND (reference sequence). The CDR3 covers 15 residues. As DNA, the CDR3 is TGTGCCAGTACCGCCGGACTAGCCCTATACAATGAGCAGTTCTTC. Translation gives CASTAGLALYNEQFF.

As concerns this clone: This sample also contains other DNA sequences that code for the same CDR3. V usage is TRBV5-1 and J usage is TRBJ1-2; D is unclear. The germline V and J ends were trimmed by 0 bases and 6 bases, with 9 bases remaining between them. The CDR3 spans 13 residues. The germline V gene has CDR1 SGHRS and CDR2 YFSETQ. The DNA of the CDR3 is TGCGCCAGCAGCTTGGCCGGCGCAAATGGCTACACCTTC. Residues: CASSLAGANGYTF.

This clone has just one count. The gene calls are TRBV5-1 and TRBJ1-2; unclear D gene. Deletions cut 0 bases from V and 7 bases from J, with 22 bases between. Germline V gene lookup returns CDR1 SGHRS and CDR2 YFSETQ. This CDR3 is 17 amino acids long. CDR3 nucleotides: TGCGCCAGCAGCTTGGAAGGGTTTCTCTCGACTAGCCTTGGCTACACCTTC. It yields the protein CASSLEGFLSTSLGYTF.

The rearrangement joins TRBV5-1 to TRBJ2-7, with TRBD2 matching 14 bases. Trimming removed 4 bases from V and 5 bases from J; junction bases left unmatched: 2. From germline, CDR1 is SGHRS and CDR2 YFSETQ. The CDR3 contains 14 residues. CDR3 DNA: TGCGCCAGCAGCCAGGGACTAGCGGGGGACGAGCAGTACTTC. As protein: CASSQGLAGDEQYF.

This clone was observed once. The chain joins TRBV5-4 to TRBJ2-3; D unresolved. The CDR3 covers 12 residues. CDR1 SGHNT and CDR2 YYREEE come from the germline V gene (reference sequence). V was trimmed by 3 bases and J by 4 bases, leaving 6 bases between them. CDR3 loop: CASSSMPDTQYF. In nucleotides, the CDR3 is TGTGCCAGCAGCTCTATGCCAGATACGCAGTATTTT.

This clone came up once. J is TRBJ2-1 and V is TRBV9, with TRBD2 matching over 8 bases. Germline trimming cut 5 bases from V and 5 bases from J; bases unmatched to any gene: 12. The V gene's germline CDR1 is SGDLS and CDR2 YYNGEE. The CDR3 has 16 amino acids. The CDR3 sequence is CASSSPGGTRNNEQFF. DNA for the CDR3: TGTGCCAGCAGTAGTCCGGGCGGGACTAGGAACAATGAGCAGTTCTTC.

The chain links TRBV6-1 to TRBJ2-1; D gene uncertain. Germline loops: CDR1 MNHNS, CDR2 SASEGT. Trimming took 1 base from V and 9 from J, leaving 7 bases between them. The CDR3 spans 12 residues. As DNA, the CDR3 is TGTGCCAGCAGTGAAGAGGCGGCTGAGCAGTTCTTC. This codes for CASSEEAAEQFF.

The CDR3 sequence is CATSRNFPNTGELFF. CDR3 nucleotide sequence: TGTGCCACCAGCAGGAATTTTCCGAACACCGGGGAGCTGTTTTTT. The chain recombines TRBV15 with TRBJ2-2; D not certain. The CDR3 contains 15 residues. Germline loops: CDR1 LNHNV, CDR2 YYDKDF (reference sequence). V was shortened by 3 bases and J by 0 bases, with 8 bases between the two germline ends.

The chain recombines TRBV6-1 with TRBJ2-1; 10 bases fit TRBD2. This CDR3 contains 14 residues. V was clipped by 8 bases and J by 8 bases; unmatched bases: 9. Germline V CDR1 and CDR2: MNHNS, SASEGT. For the CDR3, the DNA is TGTGCCAGCTATGCTAGCGGGAGTTTCTATGAGCAGTTCTTC. Translation: CASYASGSFYEQFF.

This rearrangement joins TRBV5-8 to TRBJ1-1, with D hard to call. Germline assignment: CDR1 SGHTS and CDR2 YDEGEE. The V and J ends lost 0 bases and 0 bases respectively, with 12 bases between them. The CDR3 totals 16 residues. The CDR3 DNA follows: TGTGCCAGCAGCTTGGCCTTAAGGTCCATGAACACTGAAGCTTTCTTT. Translated: CASSLALRSMNTEAFF.

The chain is built from TRBV28 and TRBJ2-1; 9 bases map to TRBD1. The trim removed 6 bases at V and 4 bases at J, leaving 7 bases unmatched. The CDR3 length is 15 residues. CDR1 MDHEN and CDR2 SYDVKM come from the germline V gene. The CDR3 region has the DNA TGTGCCAGCAGAGATGGGACAGGGTCGTACAATGAGCAGTTCTTC. This gives the protein CASRDGTGSYNEQFF.

The chain uses TRBV5-6 and TRBJ2-2, with D perhaps matching TRBD1 or TRBD2 (6 bases each). Deletions cut 5 bases from V and 5 bases from J, with 13 bases between. Germline V gene data show CDR1 as SGHDT and CDR2 as YYEEEE. The CDR3 has 14 amino acids. The CDR3 is CASSWGARTGELFF. In DNA form, the CDR3 reads TGTGCCAGCAGTTGGGGGGCGCGTACCGGGGAGCTGTTTTTT.

The chain is built from TRBV6-5 and TRBJ1-4; weak D call: TRBD1 (5 bases). CDR3 length: 16 amino acids. From germline, CDR1 is MNHEY and CDR2 SVGAGI. V dropped 3 bases and J dropped 7 bases, with 18 bases sitting between them. The CDR3 protein is CASSYRVSGSGEKLFF. CDR3 DNA sequence: TGTGCCAGCAGTTATCGTGTATCAGGGTCTGGTGAAAAACTGTTTTTT.

The chain carries TRBV30 and TRBJ2-5; TRBD1 agrees at 9 bases. The CDR3 covers 15 residues. Trimming took 2 bases from V and 5 from J; bases not matched to a gene: 9. Germline loops: CDR1 GTSNPN, CDR2 SVGIG (reference sequence). In DNA, the CDR3 is TGTGCCTGGAGTATCCCGGGACAGGGTTTGGAGACCCAGTACTTC. It encodes CAWSIPGQGLETQYF.

The V gene is TRBV5-4, the J gene TRBJ2-7, with 11 bases identical to TRBD2. Per the germline V gene, CDR1 is SGHNT and CDR2 is YYREEE (reference sequence). J lost 4 bases, V lost 4 bases, and 7 bases had no gene match. The CDR3 is made up of 15 amino acids. CDR3 DNA: TGTGCCAGCAGCAGTAGCGGGAGGGCCTTATACGAGCAGTACTTC. This sequence encodes CASSSSGRALYEQYF.

CDR3 nucleotide sequence: TGTGCCAGCAGCCAAGAGAGTAATTTCCGATATGGCTACACCTTC. Translated: CASSQESNFRYGYTF. The gene calls are TRBV4-2 and TRBJ1-2; D is unclear. Germline V gives CDR1 LGHNA, CDR2 YNFKEQ. V shed 0 bases and J shed 5 bases, with 13 bases lying between them. The CDR3 is 15 residues long.

Of note for this clone: The sample contains more than one DNA sequence encoding this CDR3. V is TRBV6-6 and J is TRBJ1-1; D gene unclear. This CDR3 spans 13 amino acids. V shed 3 bases and J shed 1 base, with 6 bases lying between them. Germline lookup yields CDR1 MNHNY and CDR2 SVGAGI (reference sequence). CDR3 bases: TGTGCCAGCAGTTATGATGGGAACACTGAAGCTTTCTTT. It encodes CASSYDGNTEAFF.

V usage is TRBV6-5 and J usage is TRBJ2-7; 9 positions agree with TRBD2. This CDR3 is built from 15 residues. Germline-derived CDR1 and CDR2 are MNHEY and SVGAGI. J was trimmed by 3 bases and V by 6 bases; bases with no gene match: 9. DNA of the CDR3: TGTGCCAGCAGAAGCGCGGGGGGGCCATTCTACGAGCAGTACTTC. Translated, it gives CASRSAGGPFYEQYF.